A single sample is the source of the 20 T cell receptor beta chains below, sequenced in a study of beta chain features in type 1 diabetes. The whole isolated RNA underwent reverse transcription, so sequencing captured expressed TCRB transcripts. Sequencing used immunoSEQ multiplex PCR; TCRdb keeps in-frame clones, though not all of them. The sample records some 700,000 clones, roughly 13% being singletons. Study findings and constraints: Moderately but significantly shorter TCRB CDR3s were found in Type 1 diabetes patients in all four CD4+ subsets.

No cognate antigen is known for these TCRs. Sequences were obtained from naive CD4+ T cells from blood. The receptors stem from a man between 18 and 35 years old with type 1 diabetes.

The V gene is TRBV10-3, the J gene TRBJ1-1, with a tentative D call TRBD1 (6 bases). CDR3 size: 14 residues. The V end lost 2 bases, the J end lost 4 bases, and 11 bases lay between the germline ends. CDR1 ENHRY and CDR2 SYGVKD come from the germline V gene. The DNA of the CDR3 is TGTGCCATCAGTGAGGGGCCCAGGGGCACTGAAGCTTTCTTT. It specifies CAISEGPRGTEAFF.

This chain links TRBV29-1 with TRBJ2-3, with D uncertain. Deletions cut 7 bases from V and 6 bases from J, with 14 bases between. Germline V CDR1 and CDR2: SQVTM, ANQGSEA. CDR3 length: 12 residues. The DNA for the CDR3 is TGCAGCGCCGGAGAGGTGGGTGATACGCAGTATTTT. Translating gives CSAGEVGDTQYF.

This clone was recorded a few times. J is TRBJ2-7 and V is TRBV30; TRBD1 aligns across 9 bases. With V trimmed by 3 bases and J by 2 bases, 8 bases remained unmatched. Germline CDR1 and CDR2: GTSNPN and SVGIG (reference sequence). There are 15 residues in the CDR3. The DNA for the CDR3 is TGTGCCTGGAGGAGGGGGACAGGGAATACCTACGAGCAGTACTTC. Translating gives CAWRRGTGNTYEQYF.

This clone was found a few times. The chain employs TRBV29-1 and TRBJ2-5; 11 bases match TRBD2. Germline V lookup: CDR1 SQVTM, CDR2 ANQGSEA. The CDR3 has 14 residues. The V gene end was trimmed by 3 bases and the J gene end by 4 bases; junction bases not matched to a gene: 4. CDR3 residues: CSVDSGGAGETQYF. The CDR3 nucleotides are TGCAGCGTTGATAGCGGGGGGGCTGGAGAGACCCAGTACTTC.

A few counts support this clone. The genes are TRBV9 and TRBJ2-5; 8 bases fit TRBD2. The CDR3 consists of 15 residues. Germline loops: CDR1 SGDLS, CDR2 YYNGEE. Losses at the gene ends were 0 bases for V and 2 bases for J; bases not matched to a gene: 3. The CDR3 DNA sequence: TGTGCCAGCAGCGTAGTAGCGGGATCACAAGAGACCCAGTACTTC. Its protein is CASSVVAGSQETQYF.

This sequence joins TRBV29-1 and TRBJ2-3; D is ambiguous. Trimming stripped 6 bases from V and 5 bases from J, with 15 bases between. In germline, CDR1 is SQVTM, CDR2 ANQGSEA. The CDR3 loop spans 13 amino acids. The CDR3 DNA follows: TGCAGCGTCGGGCCCCCGGGTCGAGATACGCAGTATTTT. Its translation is CSVGPPGRDTQYF.

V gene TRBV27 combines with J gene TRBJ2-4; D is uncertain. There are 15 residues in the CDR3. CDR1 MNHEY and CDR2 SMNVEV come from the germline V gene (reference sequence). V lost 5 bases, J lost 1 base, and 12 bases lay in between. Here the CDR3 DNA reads TGTGCCAGCAGTCCGCCGGACGGCGCCAAAAACATTCAGTACTTC. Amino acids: CASSPPDGAKNIQYF.

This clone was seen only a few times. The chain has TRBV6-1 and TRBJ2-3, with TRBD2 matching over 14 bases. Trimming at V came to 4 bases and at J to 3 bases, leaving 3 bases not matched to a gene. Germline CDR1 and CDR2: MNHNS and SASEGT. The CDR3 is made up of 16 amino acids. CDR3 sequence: CASSAGTSGGTDTQYF. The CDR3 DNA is TGTGCCAGCAGTGCGGGGACTAGCGGGGGAACAGATACGCAGTATTTT.

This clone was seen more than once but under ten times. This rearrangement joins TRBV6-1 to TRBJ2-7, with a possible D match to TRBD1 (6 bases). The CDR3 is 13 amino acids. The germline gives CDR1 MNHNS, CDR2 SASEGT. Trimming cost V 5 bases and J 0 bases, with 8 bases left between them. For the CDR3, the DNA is TGTGCCAGCAGTACAGGGAGCTCCTACGAGCAGTACTTC. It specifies CASSTGSSYEQYF.

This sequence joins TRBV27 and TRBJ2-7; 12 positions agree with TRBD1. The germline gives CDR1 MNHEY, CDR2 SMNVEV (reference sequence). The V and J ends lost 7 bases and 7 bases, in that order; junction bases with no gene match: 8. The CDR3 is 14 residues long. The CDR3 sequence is CASTNRDRGREQYF. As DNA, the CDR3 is TGTGCCAGCACCAACCGGGACAGGGGGCGTGAGCAGTACTTC.

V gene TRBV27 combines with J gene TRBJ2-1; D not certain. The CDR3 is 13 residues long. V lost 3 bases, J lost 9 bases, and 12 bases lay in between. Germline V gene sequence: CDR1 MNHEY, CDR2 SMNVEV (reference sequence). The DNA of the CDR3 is TGTGCCAGCAGTTTTCGGGTCGGCGGTGAGCAGTTCTTC. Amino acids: CASSFRVGGEQFF.

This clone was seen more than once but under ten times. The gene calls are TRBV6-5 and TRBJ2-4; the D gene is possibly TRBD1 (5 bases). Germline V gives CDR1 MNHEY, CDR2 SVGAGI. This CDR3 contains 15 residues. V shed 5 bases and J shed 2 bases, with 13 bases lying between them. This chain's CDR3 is CASSPSTEPKNIQYF. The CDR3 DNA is TGTGCCAGCAGTCCATCGACAGAACCCAAAAACATTCAGTACTTC.

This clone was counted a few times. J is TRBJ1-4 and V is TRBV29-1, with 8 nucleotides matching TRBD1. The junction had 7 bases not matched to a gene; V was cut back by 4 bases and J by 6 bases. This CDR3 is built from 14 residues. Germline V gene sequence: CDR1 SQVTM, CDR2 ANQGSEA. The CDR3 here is CSVARGRGDEKLFF. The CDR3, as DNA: TGCAGCGTTGCCAGGGGGCGTGGGGATGAAAAACTGTTTTTT.

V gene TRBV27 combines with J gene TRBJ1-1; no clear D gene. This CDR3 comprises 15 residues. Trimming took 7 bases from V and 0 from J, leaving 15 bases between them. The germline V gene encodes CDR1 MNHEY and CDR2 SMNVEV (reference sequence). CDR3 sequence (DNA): TGTGCCAGCAACAGTTTGTATACAATGAACACTGAAGCTTTCTTT. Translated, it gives CASNSLYTMNTEAFF.

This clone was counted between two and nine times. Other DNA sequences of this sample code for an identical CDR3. The CDR3 sequence is CASSLAGGSSYNEQFF. The DNA for the CDR3 is TGCGCCAGCAGCTTGGCCGGGGGCAGCTCCTACAATGAGCAGTTCTTC. This chain connects TRBV5-1 to TRBJ2-1; the D gene could be TRBD1 or TRBD2 (6 bases each). Trimming removed 0 bases from V and 0 bases from J, with 10 bases in between. Germline CDR1 and CDR2: SGHRS and YFSETQ. This CDR3 is 16 amino acids long.

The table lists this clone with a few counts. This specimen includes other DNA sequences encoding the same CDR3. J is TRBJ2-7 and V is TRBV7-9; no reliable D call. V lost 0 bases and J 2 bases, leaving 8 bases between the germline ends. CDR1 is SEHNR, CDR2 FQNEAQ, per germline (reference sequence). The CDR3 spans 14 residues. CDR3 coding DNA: TGTGCCAGCAGCTTAGCGCTGGGAACCTACGAGCAGTACTTC. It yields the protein CASSLALGTYEQYF.

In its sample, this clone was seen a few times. The CDR3 coding sequence is TGTGCCACCACCAAGAGTGGTAGCTCCTACAATGAGCAGTTCTTC. Its protein product is CATTKSGSSYNEQFF. The chain is built from TRBV15 and TRBJ2-1; no definite D call. Germline V gene lookup returns CDR1 LNHNV and CDR2 YYDKDF (reference sequence). V was trimmed by 7 bases and J by 0 bases, leaving 13 bases between them. This CDR3 contains 15 residues. Drawing the rest from reference TRBV15 and TRBJ2-1, the complete variable domain is DAMVIQNPRYQVTQFGKPVTLSCSQTLNHNVMYWYQQKSSQAPKLLFHYYDKDFNNEADTPDNFQSRRPNTSFCFLDIRSPGLGDTAMYLCATTKSGSSYNEQFFGPGTRLTVL.

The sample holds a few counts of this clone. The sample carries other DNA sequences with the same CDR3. CDR3 bases: TGTGCCAGCAGCCCGGACAGAAACTATGGCTACACCTTC. The encoded protein is CASSPDRNYGYTF. The chain employs TRBV5-4 and TRBJ1-2, with a tentative D call TRBD1 (6 bases). The CDR3 loop spans 13 amino acids. The ends were cut back, 4 bases at V and 2 bases at J, with 9 bases in the middle. Germline-derived CDR1 and CDR2 are SGHNT and YYREEE (reference sequence).

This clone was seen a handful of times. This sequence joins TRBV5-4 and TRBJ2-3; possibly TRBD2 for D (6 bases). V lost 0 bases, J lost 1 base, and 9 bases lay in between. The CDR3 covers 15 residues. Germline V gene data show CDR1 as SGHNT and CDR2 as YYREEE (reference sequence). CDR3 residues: CASSLARGGTDTQYF. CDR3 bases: TGTGCCAGCAGCTTGGCTCGCGGGGGCACAGATACGCAGTATTTT.

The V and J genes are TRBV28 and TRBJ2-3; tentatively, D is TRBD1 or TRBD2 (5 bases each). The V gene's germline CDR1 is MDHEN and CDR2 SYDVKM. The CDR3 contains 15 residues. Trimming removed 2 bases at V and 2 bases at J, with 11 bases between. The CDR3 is CASSLPGRNTDTQYF. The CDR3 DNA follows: TGTGCCAGCAGTTTACCGGGGCGAAACACAGATACGCAGTATTTT. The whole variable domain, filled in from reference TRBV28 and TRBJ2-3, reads DVKVTQSSRYLVKRTGEKVFLECVQDMDHENMFWYRQDPGLGLRLIYFSYDVKMKEKGDIPEGYSVSREKKERFSLILESASTNQTSMYLCASSLPGRNTDTQYFGPGTRLTVL.